This TCR beta chain was identified in a study of blood T cell repertoires in COVID-19. Overall study: The study drew acute and convalescent COVID-19 samples from the United States, Italy and Spain. Sources were T cells, B-cell-depleted T cells, or PBMCs; the material itself was cDNA or gDNA.

This clone showed up just a few times. In the source study's methods: The authors estimated nucleated cell counts from reference gene primer amplification. Here immunoSEQ multiplex PCR was the method, and the copy in TCRdb shows in-frame clones only, minus some. The V and J calls and clone size were taken over from that table, and D and trimming were inferred from the DNA. The sample consists of under 80,000 clones, approximately 87% of them appearing once. The V and J ends lost 3 bases and 0 bases respectively, with 5 bases between them. Germline CDR1 is LGHDT and CDR2 is YNNKEL (reference sequence). CDR3 length: 14 amino acids.

This sequence originates from a man older than 75 in a cohort sampled during active COVID-19. Sequenced: peripheral blood. V usage is TRBV3-1 (or the pseudogene TRBV3-2) and J usage is TRBJ1-4; unclear D gene. The CDR3 DNA reads TGTGCCAGCAGCCAGACACCAACTAATGAAAAACTGTTTTTT. It specifies CASSQTPTNEKLFF.